The present TCR beta chain was sequenced within a study of T-cell memory formation after mild COVID-19. The study's findings and limits: Clones that got smaller from day 15 to 85 had even CD4/CD8, while clones growing later tipped toward CD4+. The pre-infection memory compartment contained some responding clones, suggesting cross-reactive memory joined.

The V and J ends lost 6 bases and 6 bases, in that order; junction bases with no gene match: 9. CDR3 length: 15 amino acids. This clonotype occurred many times. What it binds is unknown. UMIs and sample barcodes were carried by the TCR alpha and TCR beta cDNA libraries that 5'RACE produced using constant-segment primers. MiXCR was run by TCRdb on the 5' RACE reads, yielding one entry per CDR3 protein. The sample holds 50,000 to 70,000 distinct CDR3 sequences, 10% to 15% seen once. The sequencing input was PBMCs or a T cell subset sorted from them (not recorded which). The V call is TRBV12-3 or TRBV12-4, the J call TRBJ2-1, with TRBD2 matching 9 bases. This receptor was obtained from a man aged 18 to 29 who had mild COVID-19 (a few samples of this study predate the infection). Cell type and time point are not known. The CDR3 reads CASSLWLAGTNEQFF. The CDR3 DNA reads as TGTGCCAGCAGCTTATGGCTAGCGGGGACCAATGAGCAGTTCTTC.